This T cell receptor (beta chain) was recovered during a study of blood T cells in healthy people across ages. Trimming stripped 2 bases from V and 11 bases from J, with 18 bases between. The CDR3 extends over 14 amino acids. The germline V gene has CDR1 LGHDT and CDR2 YNNKEL (reference sequence). A remark on this clonotype: The antigen is not known.

A second PCR of 7 to 11 cycles used a sample-barcoded 5' primer and a J-beta primer mix. Every single cDNA molecule received a tag from a template-switch adaptor with 12 random nucleotides. TCRdb re-analysed the 5' RACE reads in MiXCR, keeping a single row per CDR3 protein. The table records fewer than 1,000,000 distinct CDR3 sequences, about 47% of them present only once. Study-wide findings and caveats: TCR beta diversity per million T cells fell roughly linearly with age. Greater diversity and more naive CD4+ cells were seen in long-lived donors than in aged donors.

Samples each had at least 5 micrograms of total RNA extracted. Sequences were obtained from blood. V and J are TRBV3-1 and TRBJ2-5, with D perhaps TRBD2 (6 bases). The TCR was taken from a man aged 80 or over in good health. The CDR3 region is CASSQRGRTNEQYF. DNA of the CDR3: TGTGCCAGCAGCCAACGGGGGAGGACCAATGAGCAGTACTTC.